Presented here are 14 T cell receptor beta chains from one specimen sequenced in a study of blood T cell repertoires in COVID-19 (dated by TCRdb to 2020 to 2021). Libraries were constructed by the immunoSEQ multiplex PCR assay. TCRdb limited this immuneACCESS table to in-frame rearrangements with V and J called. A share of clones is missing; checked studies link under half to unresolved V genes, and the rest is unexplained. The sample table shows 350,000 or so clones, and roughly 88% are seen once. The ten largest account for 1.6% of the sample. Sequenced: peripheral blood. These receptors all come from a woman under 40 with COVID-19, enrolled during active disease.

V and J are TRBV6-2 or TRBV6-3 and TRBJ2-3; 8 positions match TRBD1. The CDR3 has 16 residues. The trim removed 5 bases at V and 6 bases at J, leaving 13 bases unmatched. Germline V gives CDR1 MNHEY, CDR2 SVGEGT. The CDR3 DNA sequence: TGTGCCAGCAGTGGGTCGACAGGGGCCACAACGGATACGCAGTATTTT. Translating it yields CASSGSTGATTDTQYF.

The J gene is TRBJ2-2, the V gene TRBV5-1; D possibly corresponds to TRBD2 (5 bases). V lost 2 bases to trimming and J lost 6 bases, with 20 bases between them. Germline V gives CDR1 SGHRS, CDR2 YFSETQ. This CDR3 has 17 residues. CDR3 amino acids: CASSLASDTRGSGELFF. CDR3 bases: TGCGCCAGCAGCTTAGCGTCAGACACCCGGGGTTCCGGGGAGCTGTTTTTT.

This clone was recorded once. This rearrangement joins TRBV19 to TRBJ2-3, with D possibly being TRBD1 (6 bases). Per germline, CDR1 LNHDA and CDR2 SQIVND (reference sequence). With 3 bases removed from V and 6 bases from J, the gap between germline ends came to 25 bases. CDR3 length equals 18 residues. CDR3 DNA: TGTGCCAGTAGTATTGGGGGCCATAGGGGGAGAGAGGTGGATACGCAGTATTTT. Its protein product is CASSIGGHRGREVDTQYF.

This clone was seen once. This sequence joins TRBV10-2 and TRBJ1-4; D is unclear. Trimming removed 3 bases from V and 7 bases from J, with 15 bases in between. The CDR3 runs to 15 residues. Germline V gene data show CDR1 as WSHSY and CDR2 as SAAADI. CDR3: CASSDFPGRSEKLFF. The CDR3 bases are TGCGCCAGCAGTGATTTTCCAGGCCGATCTGAAAAACTGTTTTTT.

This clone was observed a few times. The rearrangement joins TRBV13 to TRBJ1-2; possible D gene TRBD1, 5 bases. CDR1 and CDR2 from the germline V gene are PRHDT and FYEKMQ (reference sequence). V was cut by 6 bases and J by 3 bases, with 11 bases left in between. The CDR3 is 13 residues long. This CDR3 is CASRYSGYYGYTF. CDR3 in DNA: TGTGCCAGCAGATACTCAGGGTACTATGGCTACACCTTC.

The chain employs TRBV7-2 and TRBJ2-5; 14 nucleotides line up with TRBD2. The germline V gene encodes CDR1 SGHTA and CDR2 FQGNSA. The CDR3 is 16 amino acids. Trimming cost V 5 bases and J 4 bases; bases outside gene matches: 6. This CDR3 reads CASSQGLAGARETQYF. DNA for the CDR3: TGTGCCAGCAGCCAGGGACTAGCGGGGGCCAGAGAGACCCAGTACTTC.

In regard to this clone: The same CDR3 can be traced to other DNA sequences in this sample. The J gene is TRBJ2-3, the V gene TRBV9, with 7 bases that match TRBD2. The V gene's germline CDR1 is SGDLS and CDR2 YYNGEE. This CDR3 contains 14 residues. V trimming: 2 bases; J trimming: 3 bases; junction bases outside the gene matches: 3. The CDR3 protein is CASSVGRGTDTQYF. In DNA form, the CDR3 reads TGTGCCAGCAGCGTGGGGCGGGGGACAGATACGCAGTATTTT.

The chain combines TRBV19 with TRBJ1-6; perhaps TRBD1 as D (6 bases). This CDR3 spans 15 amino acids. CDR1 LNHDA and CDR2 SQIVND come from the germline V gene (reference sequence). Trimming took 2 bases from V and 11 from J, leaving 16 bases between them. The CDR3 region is CASSIKSGAAPPLHF. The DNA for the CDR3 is TGTGCCAGTAGTATAAAATCAGGGGCCGCTCCACCCCTCCACTTT.

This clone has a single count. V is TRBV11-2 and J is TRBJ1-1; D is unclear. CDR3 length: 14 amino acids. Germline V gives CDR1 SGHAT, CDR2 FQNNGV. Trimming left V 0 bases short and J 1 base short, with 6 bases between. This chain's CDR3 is CASSLEAGNTEAFF. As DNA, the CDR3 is TGTGCCAGCAGCTTAGAGGCAGGGAACACTGAAGCTTTCTTT. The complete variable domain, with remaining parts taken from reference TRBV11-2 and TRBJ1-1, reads EAGVAQSPRYKIIEKRQSVAFWCNPISGHATLYWYQQILGQGPKLLIQFQNNGVVDDSQLPKDRFSAERLKGVDSTLKIQPAKLEDSAVYLCASSLEAGNTEAFFGQGTRLTVV.

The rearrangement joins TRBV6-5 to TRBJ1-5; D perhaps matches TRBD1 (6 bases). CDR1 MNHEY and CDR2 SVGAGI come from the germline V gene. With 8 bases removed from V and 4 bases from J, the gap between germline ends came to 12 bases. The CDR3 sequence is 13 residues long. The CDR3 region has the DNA TGTGCCAGCGGCAGGGGACGTAATCAGCCCCAGCATTTT. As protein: CASGRGRNQPQHF.

The CDR3 DNA sequence: TGTGCCAGCAGTTACCAGCAGGGGCGGACTGAAGCTTTCTTT. Protein product: CASSYQQGRTEAFF. The gene calls are TRBV6-2 or TRBV6-3 and TRBJ1-1; a possible D gene is TRBD1 (6 bases). V was trimmed by 2 bases and J by 5 bases, leaving 12 bases between them. The CDR3 sequence is 14 residues long. Germline V gives CDR1 MNHEY, CDR2 SVGEGT.

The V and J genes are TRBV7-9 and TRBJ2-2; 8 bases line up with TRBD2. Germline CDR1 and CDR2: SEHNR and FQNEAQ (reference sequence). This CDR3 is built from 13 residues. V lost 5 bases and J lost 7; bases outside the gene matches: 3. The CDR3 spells CASSRLANGELFF. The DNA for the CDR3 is TGTGCCAGCAGCCGACTAGCGAACGGGGAGCTGTTTTTT. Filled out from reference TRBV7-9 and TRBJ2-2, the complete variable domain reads DTGVSQNPRHKITKRGQNVTFRCDPISEHNRLYWYRQTLGQGPEFLTYFQNEAQLEKSRLLSDRFSAERPKGSFSTLEIQRTEQGDSAMYLCASSRLANGELFFGEGSRLTVL.

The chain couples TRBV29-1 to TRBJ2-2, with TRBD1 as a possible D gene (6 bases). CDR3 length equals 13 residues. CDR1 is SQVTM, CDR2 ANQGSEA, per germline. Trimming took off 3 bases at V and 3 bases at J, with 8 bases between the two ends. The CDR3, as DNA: TGCAGCGTTGAGGCAGGGGACACCGGGGAGCTGTTTTTT. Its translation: CSVEAGDTGELFF.

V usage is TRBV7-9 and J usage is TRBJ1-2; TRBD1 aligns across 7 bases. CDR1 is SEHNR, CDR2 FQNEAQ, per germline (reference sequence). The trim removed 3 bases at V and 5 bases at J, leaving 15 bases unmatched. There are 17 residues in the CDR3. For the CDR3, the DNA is TGTGCCAGCAGCTTTGGAGGAGAGGGACAGCGGGTTTATGGCTACACCTTC. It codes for CASSFGGEGQRVYGYTF.